A selection of T cell receptor beta chains follows, all from one sample in a study of CD8+CD57+ T cells in acquired aplastic anemia. TCRdb independently ran MiXCR on the reads; one entry per CDR3 protein. The sample carries some 82,000 distinct CDR3 sequences, 40% to 50% recorded once. The sequencing input was sorted CD4+, CD8+, or CD8+CD57+ T cells (not recorded which) from PBMCs. All receptors come from a human donor in good health, serving as a control. The CDR3 runs from the conserved cysteine through the conserved F or W. A D gene is named only where the DNA matches it firmly. Size tells how often a clone was seen (once, few, many) or the class of an expanded clone, and some rows leave it out.

DNA | CDR3 | J | D | size | V
TGTGCCATCAGCCCTTCGGCTGGGAACACTGAAGCTTTCTTT | CAISPSAGNTEAFF | TRBJ1-1 | - | many | TRBV10-3
TGTGCCACCAGTGATTTGAGGGGCAGGGGGAACACAGATACGCAGTATTTT | CATSDLRGRGNTDTQYF | TRBJ2-3 | TRBD1 | few | TRBV24-1
TGTGCCAGCAGCTTATGGGGTACCGGGGAGCTGTTTTTT | CASSLWGTGELFF | TRBJ2-2 | - | once | TRBV7-9
TGTGCCAGCGGGGACAGGGTGTTCCTCGAGCAGTACTTC | CASGDRVFLEQYF | TRBJ2-7 | TRBD1 | - | TRBV27
TGTGCCAGCAGCCTGACAGGGGGCTTTGAAAAACTGTTTTTT | CASSLTGGFEKLFF | TRBJ1-4 | TRBD1 | - | TRBV11-2
TGTGCCAGCGCAATGGGGGGGTGGACTGAAGCTTTCTTT | CASAMGGWTEAFF | TRBJ1-1 | - | - | TRBV6-2/TRBV6-3
TGTGCCGGCAGTGAATACCAGAACGAGCAGTACTTC | CAGSEYQNEQYF | TRBJ2-7 | - | few | TRBV2
TGTGCCAGCAGTGACCCCTCTCCACTTAATTCCTACGAGCAGTACTTC | CASSDPSPLNSYEQYF | TRBJ2-7 | - | - | TRBV2
TGCAGCGTTGCAGGGAGCACTGAAGCTTTCTTT | CSVAGSTEAFF | TRBJ1-1 | - | - | TRBV29-1
TGCGGCGGGGGACAGAGCAACACTGAAGCTTTCTTT | CGGGQSNTEAFF | TRBJ1-1 | TRBD1 | - | TRBV29-1
TGTGCCAGCAGTCTAGACCCCACAGATACGCAGTATTTT | CASSLDPTDTQYF | TRBJ2-3 | - | - | TRBV25-1
TGTGCCAGCAGCCAAGATTTCGGGACAGGGAATAAGGAGCAGTACTTC | CASSQDFGTGNKEQYF | TRBJ2-7 | TRBD1 | - | TRBV4-2
TGTGCCAGCAGTGACACAGGGGCAGATACGCAGTATTTT | CASSDTGADTQYF | TRBJ2-3 | TRBD1 | many | TRBV2
TGTGCCACCAGTGATTTTGGAGATCCCGAAAACATTCAGTACTTC | CATSDFGDPENIQYF | TRBJ2-4 | - | many | TRBV24-1
TGTGCCACCAGTGACTTTGCCAGCAATCAGCCCCAGCGTTTT | CATSDFASNQPQRF | TRBJ1-5 | - | - | TRBV24-1
TGTGCCTGGAGACTAGCCGATTCCTACGAGCAGTACTTC | CAWRLADSYEQYF | TRBJ2-7 | - | many | TRBV30
TGCAGTGCCCCGGACAGCTCTGGAAACACCATATATTTT | CSAPDSSGNTIYF | TRBJ1-3 | - | - | TRBV20-1
TGTGCCAGTACTCAGCTGGGGAACACTGAAGCTTTCTTT | CASTQLGNTEAFF | TRBJ1-1 | - | once | TRBV19
TGTGCCAGCAGCGCCGGGACAGGAGCTAACTATGGCTACACCTTC | CASSAGTGANYGYTF | TRBJ1-2 | TRBD1 | many | TRBV9
TGTGCCAGCAGTTCATCGGAACAGCCCCAGCATTTT | CASSSSEQPQHF | TRBJ1-5 | - | many | TRBV12-3/TRBV12-4
TGTGCCAGCAGCCCAAGGGCAGGGGGATCCTACGAGCAGTACTTC | CASSPRAGGSYEQYF | TRBJ2-7 | TRBD1 | few | TRBV2
TGTGCCAGCAGCTTAGGAAGCTCTAGCGGCTACACCTTC | CASSLGSSSGYTF | TRBJ1-2 | - | many | TRBV11-2
TGTGCCAGCAGTGGACAGGGGACTTATGGCTACACCTTC | CASSGQGTYGYTF | TRBJ1-2 | TRBD1 | - | TRBV2
TGCAGTGGGGACAGATTAAACTACGAGCAGTACTTC | CSGDRLNYEQYF | TRBJ2-7 | TRBD1 | few | TRBV20-1
TGCGCCAGCAGCCAGCGAAGGGGCGAGCAGTACTTC | CASSQRRGEQYF | TRBJ2-7 | - | many | TRBV4-1
TGTGCCACCAGTGAAGGGGGACAGGGGCTCAATCAGCCCCAGCATTTT | CATSEGGQGLNQPQHF | TRBJ1-5 | TRBD1 | - | TRBV24-1
TGTGCCAGCAGTTACAGGGGCCAAGCTTTCTTT | CASSYRGQAFF | TRBJ1-1 | TRBD1 | once | TRBV10-3
TGTGCCACCAGCAGAGTTCGGGGTATAGGTTCACCCCTCCACTTT | CATSRVRGIGSPLHF | TRBJ1-6 | - | - | TRBV15
TGTGCCAGCAGCGTAGCCAGCCCGAGCTCTGGAAACACCATATATTTT | CASSVASPSSGNTIYF | TRBJ1-3 | - | many | TRBV9
TGTGCCAGCAGTGAGTGGCAGGGAGGGTTTGGCTACACCTTC | CASSEWQGGFGYTF | TRBJ1-2 | - | - | TRBV2
TGTGCCAGCATCGGGGACAGGGGATACGATGGCTACACCTTC | CASIGDRGYDGYTF | TRBJ1-2 | TRBD1 | - | TRBV25-1
TGTGCCAGTGGTCCAGCGGAAACAGATACGCAGTATTTT | CASGPAETDTQYF | TRBJ2-3 | - | many | TRBV19
TGCGCCAGCAGTGAGTTGGTTAACGGGAACACAGATACGCAGTATTTT | CASSELVNGNTDTQYF | TRBJ2-3 | - | once | TRBV10-1
TGTGCCAGCAGCTACGGGACCGACTCCTCCTTC | CASSYGTDSSF | TRBJ1-2 | - | many | TRBV5-4
TGTGCCAGCAATACGGGGGGGCAAGAGACCCAGTACTTC | CASNTGGQETQYF | TRBJ2-5 | TRBD2 | few | TRBV7-9
TGCGCCAGCAGCTTGGCCCCGAACACTGAAGCTTTCTTT | CASSLAPNTEAFF | TRBJ1-1 | - | - | TRBV5-1
TGTGCCAGCAGCCTCGGGACAGGGATAGCCTACGAGCAGTACTTC | CASSLGTGIAYEQYF | TRBJ2-7 | TRBD1 | many | TRBV4-2